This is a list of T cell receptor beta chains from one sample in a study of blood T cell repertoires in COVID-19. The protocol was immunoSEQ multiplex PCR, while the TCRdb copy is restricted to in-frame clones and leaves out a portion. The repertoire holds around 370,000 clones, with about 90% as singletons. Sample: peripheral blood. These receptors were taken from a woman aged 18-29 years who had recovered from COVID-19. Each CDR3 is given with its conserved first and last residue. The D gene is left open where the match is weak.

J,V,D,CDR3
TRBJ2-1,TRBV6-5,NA,CASGRAGMSYNEQFF
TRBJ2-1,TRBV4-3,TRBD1,CASSKRQGSSYNEQFF
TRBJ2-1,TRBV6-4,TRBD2,CASRRGFRLAGKNEQFF
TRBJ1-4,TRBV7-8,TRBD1,CASSLDPGQGEKLFF
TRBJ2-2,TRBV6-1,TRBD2,CASSEPLSGRVNTGELFF
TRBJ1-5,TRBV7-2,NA,CASSRRRDNQPQHF
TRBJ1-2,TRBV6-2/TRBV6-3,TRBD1,CASSGQGISF
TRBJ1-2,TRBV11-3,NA,CASSFGQGNGYTF
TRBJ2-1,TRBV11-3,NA,CASSALLGTRFF
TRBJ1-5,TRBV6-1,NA,CASSVRTAIVNQPQHF
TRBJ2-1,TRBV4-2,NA,CASSPAGRDNEQFF
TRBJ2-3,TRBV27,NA,CASSLSTTPSSTDTQYF
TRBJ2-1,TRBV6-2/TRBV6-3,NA,CASSLRERYNEQFF